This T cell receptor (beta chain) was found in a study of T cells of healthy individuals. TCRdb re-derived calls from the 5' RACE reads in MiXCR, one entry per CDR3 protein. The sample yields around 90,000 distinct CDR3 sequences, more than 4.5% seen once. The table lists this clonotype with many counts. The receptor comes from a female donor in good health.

Here the CDR3 DNA reads TGCGCCAGCAGCCAAGTCGGGCTCGAGCAGTACTTC. Protein sequence: CASSQVGLEQYF. The V and J genes are TRBV4-1 and TRBJ2-7, with no clear D. The CDR3 has 12 amino acids. Trimming pared 1 base from V and 6 bases from J, leaving 7 bases between. Germline V CDR1 and CDR2: MGHRA, YSYEKL.